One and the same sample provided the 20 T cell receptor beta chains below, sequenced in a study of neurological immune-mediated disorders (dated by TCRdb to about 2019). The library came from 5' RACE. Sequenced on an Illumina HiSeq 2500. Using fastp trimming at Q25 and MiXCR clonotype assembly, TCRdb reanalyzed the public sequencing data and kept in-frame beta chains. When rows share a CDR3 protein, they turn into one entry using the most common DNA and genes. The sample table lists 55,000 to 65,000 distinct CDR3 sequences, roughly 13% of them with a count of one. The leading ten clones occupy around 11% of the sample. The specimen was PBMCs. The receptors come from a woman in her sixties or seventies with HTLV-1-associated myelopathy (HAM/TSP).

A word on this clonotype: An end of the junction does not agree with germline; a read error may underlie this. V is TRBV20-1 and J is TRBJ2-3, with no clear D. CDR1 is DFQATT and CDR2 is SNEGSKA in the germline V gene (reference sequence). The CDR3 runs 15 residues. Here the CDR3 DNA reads TGCAGTGCTAACCACTCTGGGGTCGGCACAGATAAGCAGTATTTT. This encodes CSANHSGVGTDKQYF.

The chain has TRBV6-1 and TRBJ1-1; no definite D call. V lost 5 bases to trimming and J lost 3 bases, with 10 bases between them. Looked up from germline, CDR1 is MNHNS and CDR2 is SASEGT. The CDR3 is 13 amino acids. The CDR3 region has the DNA TGTGCCAGCAGTACGCGGCCAGACACTGAAGCTTTCTTT. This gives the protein CASSTRPDTEAFF.

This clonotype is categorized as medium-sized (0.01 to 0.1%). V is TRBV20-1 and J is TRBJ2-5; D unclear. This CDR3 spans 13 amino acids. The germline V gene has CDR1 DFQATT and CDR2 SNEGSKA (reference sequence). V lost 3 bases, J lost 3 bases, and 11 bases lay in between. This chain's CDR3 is CSARFPEKETQYF. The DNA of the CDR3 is TGCAGTGCTAGGTTTCCAGAGAAAGAGACCCAGTACTTC.

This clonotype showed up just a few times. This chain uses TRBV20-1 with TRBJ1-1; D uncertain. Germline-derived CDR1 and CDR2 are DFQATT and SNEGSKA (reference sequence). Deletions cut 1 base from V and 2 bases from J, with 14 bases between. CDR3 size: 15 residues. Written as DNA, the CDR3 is TGCAGTGCTAGAGCAACCGGGAGGACTAACACTGAAGCTTTCTTT. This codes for CSARATGRTNTEAFF.

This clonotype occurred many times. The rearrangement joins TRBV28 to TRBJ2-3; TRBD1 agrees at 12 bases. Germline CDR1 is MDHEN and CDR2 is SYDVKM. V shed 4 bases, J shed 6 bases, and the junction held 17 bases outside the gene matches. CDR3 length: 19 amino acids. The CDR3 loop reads CASSSTTPTGTGGRDTQYF. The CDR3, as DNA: TGTGCCAGCAGTTCCACCACCCCAACCGGGACAGGGGGCCGGGATACGCAGTATTTT. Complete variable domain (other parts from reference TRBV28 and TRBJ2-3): DVKVTQSSRYLVKRTGEKVFLECVQDMDHENMFWYRQDPGLGLRLIYFSYDVKMKEKGDIPEGYSVSREKKERFSLILESASTNQTSMYLCASSSTTPTGTGGRDTQYFGPGTRLTVL.

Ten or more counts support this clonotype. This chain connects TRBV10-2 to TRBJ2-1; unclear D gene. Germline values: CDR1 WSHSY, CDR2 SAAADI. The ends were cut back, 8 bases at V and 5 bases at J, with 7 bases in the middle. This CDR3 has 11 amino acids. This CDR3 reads CASALNNEQFF. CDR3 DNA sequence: TGCGCCAGCGCGCTGAACAATGAGCAGTTCTTC.

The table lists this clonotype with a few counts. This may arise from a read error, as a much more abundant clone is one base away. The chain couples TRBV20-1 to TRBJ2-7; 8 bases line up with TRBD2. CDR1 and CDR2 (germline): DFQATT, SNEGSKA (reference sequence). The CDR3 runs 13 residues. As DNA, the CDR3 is TGCAGTGCCATTAGCGGGAAGCCCTACAAGCAGTACTTC. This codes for CSAISGKPYKQYF.

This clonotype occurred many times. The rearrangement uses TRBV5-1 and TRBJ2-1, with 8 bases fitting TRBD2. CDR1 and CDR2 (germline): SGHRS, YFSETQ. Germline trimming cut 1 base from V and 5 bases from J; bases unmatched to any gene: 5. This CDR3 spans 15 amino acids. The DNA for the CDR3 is TGCGCCAGCAGCTTGTCGGGAGGGCCGAACAATGAGCAGTTCTTC. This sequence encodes CASSLSGGPNNEQFF.

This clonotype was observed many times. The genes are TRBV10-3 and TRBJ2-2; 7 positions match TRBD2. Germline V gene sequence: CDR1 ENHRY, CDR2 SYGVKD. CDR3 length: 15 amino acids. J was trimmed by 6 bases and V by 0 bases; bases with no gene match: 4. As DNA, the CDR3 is TGTGCCATCAGTGAGTCCGGGAGGTCGGCCGGGGAGCTGTTTTTT. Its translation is CAISESGRSAGELFF.

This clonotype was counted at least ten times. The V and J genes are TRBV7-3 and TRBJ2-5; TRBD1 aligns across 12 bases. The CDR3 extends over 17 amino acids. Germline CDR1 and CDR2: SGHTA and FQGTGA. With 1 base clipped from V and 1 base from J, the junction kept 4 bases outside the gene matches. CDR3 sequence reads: CASSLNRDRGLQETQYF. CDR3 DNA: TGTGCCAGCAGCTTAAATCGGGACAGGGGGCTCCAAGAGACCCAGTACTTC.

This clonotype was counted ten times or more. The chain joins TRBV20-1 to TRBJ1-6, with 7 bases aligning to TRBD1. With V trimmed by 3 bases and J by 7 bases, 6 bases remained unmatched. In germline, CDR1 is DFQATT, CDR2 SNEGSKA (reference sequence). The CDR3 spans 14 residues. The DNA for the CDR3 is TGCAGTGCTAGGCAGGGGGGACCGAATTCACCCCTCCACTTT. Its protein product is CSARQGGPNSPLHF.

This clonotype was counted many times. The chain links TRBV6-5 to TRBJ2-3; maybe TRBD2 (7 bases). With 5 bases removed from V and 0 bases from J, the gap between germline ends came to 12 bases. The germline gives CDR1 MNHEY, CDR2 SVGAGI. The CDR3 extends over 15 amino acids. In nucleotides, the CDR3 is TGTGCCAGCAGTAGGGGGGGTTCTAGCACAGATACGCAGTATTTT. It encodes CASSRGGSSTDTQYF.

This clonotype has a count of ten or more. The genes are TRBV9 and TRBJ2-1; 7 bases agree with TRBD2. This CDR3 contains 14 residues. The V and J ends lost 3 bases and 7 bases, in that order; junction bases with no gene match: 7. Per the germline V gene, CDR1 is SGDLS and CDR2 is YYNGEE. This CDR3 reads CASSAARTSNEQFF. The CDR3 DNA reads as TGTGCCAGCAGCGCCGCCAGGACTAGTAATGAGCAGTTCTTC.

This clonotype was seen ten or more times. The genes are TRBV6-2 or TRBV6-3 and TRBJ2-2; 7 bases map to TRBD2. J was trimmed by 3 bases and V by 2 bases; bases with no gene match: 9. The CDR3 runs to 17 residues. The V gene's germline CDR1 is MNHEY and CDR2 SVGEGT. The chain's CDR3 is CASSYIAGDAYTGELFF. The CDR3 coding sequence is TGTGCCAGCAGTTACATAGCGGGCGACGCTTACACCGGGGAGCTGTTTTTT.

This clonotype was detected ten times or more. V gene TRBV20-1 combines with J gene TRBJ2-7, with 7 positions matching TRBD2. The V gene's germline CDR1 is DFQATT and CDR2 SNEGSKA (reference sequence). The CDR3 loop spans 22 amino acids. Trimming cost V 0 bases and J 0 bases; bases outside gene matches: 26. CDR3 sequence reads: CSARDSRWSPGGGGPSSYEQYF. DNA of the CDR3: TGCAGTGCTAGAGACTCCCGGTGGAGCCCGGGAGGAGGTGGCCCTAGCTCCTACGAGCAGTACTTC.

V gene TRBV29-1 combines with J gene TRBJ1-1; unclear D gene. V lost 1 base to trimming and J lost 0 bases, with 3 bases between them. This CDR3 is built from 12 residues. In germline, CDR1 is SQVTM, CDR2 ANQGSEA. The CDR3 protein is CSVEGVNTEAFF. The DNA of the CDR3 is TGCAGCGTTGAAGGGGTGAACACTGAAGCTTTCTTT.

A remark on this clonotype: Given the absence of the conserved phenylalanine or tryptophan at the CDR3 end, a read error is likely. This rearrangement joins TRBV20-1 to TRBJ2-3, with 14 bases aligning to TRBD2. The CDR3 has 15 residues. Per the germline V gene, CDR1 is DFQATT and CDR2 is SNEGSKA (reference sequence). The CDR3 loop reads CSQLGTSGSPDTQYS. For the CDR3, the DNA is TGCAGCCAATTAGGGACTAGCGGGAGTCCCGATACGCAGTATTCT.

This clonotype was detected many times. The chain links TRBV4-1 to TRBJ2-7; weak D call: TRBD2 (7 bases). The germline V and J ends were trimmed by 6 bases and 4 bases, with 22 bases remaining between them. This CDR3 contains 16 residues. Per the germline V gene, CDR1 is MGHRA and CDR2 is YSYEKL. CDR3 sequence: CASRQSTGGDEYEQYF. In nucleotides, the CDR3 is TGCGCCAGCAGGCAATCGACGGGGGGCGATGAATACGAGCAGTACTTC.

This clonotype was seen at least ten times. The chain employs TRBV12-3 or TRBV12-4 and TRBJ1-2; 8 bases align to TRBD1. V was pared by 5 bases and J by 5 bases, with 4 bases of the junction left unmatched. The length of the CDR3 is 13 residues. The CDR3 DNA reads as TGTGCCAGCAGTCGGGACAGGACTTATGGCTACACCTTC. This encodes CASSRDRTYGYTF.

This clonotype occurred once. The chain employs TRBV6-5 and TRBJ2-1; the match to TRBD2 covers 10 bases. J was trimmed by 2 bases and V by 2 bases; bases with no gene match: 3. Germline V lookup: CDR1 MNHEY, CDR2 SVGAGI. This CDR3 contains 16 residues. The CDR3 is CASSYLGTSAYNEQFF. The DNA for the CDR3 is TGTGCCAGCAGTTACCTCGGGACTAGCGCCTACAATGAGCAGTTCTTC.